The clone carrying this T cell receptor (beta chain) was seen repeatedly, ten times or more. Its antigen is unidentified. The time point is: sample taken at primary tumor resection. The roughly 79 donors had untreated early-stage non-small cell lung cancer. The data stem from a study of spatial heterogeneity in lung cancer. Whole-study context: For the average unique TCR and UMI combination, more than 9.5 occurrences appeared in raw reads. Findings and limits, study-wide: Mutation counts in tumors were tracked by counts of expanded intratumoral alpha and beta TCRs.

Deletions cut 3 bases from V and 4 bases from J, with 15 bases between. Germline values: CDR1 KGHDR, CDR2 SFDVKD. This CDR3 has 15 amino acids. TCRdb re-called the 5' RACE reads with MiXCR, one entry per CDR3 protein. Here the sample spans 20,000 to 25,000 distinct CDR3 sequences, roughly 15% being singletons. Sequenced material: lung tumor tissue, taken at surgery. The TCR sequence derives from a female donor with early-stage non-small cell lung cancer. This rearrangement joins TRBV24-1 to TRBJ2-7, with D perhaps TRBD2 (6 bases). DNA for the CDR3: TGTGCCACCAGTGATCGGGACTCTCCCGATTACGAGCAGTACTTC. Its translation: CATSDRDSPDYEQYF.